This T cell receptor beta chain came from a study of identical twins. Of note for this clonotype: The junction shows a germline mismatch at one end, possibly a read error.

With no exceptions, donors were healthy Caucasians. The V gene's germline CDR1 is SGHAT and CDR2 FQNNGV. The CDR3 runs to 14 residues. A single record per CDR3 protein comes from TCRdb applying MiXCR to the 5' RACE reads. Of some 500,000 distinct CDR3 sequences in the sample, 20% to 25% are singletons; the top ten hold 0.91%. This sample was shared with a second study, whose subject was T cells expressing NK-cell markers. This second report adds: The study found dominant NKG2C+ clonotypes at about 1.0-8% of CD8+ T cells in about six donors.

The sample taken for sequencing was CD4+ T cells sorted from blood. The clonotype originates from a woman aged 18-29 years in good health. This rearrangement joins TRBV11-2 to TRBJ2-1; D ambiguous. The CDR3 nucleotides read TGTGCCAGCAGCTTGGGTTTCTCCTACAATGAGGAGTTCTTC. Translated: CASSLGFSYNEEFF.